This T cell receptor beta chain was obtained from a study of blood T cell repertoires in COVID-19. Study processing details: Reference gene primer amplification in the assay estimated nucleated cell counts. Assay: immunoSEQ multiplex PCR; the TCRdb copy retains only in-frame clones and omits some. V and J calls and clone size follow that table, whereas D and trimming were derived from the DNA. The table includes hundreds of thousands of clones, 70% to 90% detected once. Trimming cost V 0 bases and J 9 bases, with 20 bases left between them. The CDR3 sequence is 16 residues long. The germline CDR1 and CDR2 sequences are LNHNV and YYDKDF (reference sequence).

The source is a human donor in a cohort sampled during active COVID-19. The chain couples TRBV15 to TRBJ1-1, with D unresolved. Sequencing input: peripheral blood. The CDR3 spells CATSRDQKVAAPKAFF. DNA of the CDR3: TGTGCCACCAGCAGAGATCAAAAGGTAGCCGCGCCTAAAGCTTTCTTT. The complete variable domain, with remaining parts taken from reference TRBV15 and TRBJ1-1, reads DAMVIQNPRYQVTQFGKPVTLSCSQTLNHNVMYWYQQKSSQAPKLLFHYYDKDFNNEADTPDNFQSRRPNTSFCFLDIRSPGLGDTAMYLCATSRDQKVAAPKAFFGQGTRLTVV.